The text below deals with one TCR beta chain. Its target is not known. Both TRBC1 and TRBC2 were covered by a beta constant-region primer of two equimolar oligonucleotides. Ligated cDNA was amplified by four rounds of PCR with nested alpha and beta constant-region primers and SP2. Via MiXCR, TCRdb re-called the UMI-ligation and nested PCR reads, giving one row per CDR3 protein. This sample has approximately 100,000 distinct CDR3 sequences, with 14% found just once. After CD4 positive bead selection, the CD4-negative fraction gave CD8 T cells. This specimen belongs to a study of naive and memory T cell subsets. Study outcomes and limitations: There was no ground truth to check naive and memory subset results. Possibly reflecting memory cells re-expressing CD45RA, a few larger clonotypes occurred in naive repertoires, especially CD8.

The germline V gene encodes CDR1 WNHNN and CDR2 SYGVQD (reference sequence). Trimming took 3 bases from V and 7 from J, leaving 21 bases between them. The CDR3 covers 16 residues. The chain combines TRBV10-1 with TRBJ1-1, with a weak D call TRBD1 (5 bases). What was sequenced was naive CD8+ T cells from blood. The TCR sequence derives from a human donor in good health. This chain's CDR3 is CASSDRPNPGRDEAFF. Written as DNA, the CDR3 is TGCGCCAGCAGTGATCGGCCAAACCCAGGGCGTGATGAAGCTTTCTTT.